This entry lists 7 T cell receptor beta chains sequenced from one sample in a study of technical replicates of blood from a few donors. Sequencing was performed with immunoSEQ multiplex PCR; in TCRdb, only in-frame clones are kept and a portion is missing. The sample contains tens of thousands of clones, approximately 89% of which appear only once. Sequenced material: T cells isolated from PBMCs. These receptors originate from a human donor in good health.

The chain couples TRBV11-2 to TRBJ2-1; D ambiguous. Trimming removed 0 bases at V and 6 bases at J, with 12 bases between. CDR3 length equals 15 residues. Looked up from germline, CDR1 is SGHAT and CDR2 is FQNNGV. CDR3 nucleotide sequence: TGTGCCAGCAGCTTAGATAGACTTGAGTTCAATGAGCAGTTCTTC. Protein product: CASSLDRLEFNEQFF.

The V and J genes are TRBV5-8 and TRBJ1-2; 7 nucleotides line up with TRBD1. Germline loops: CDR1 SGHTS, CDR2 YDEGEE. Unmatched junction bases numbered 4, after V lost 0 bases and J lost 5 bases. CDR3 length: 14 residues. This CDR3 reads CASSLGEQGYGYTF. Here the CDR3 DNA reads TGTGCCAGCAGCTTGGGAGAACAGGGGTATGGCTACACCTTC. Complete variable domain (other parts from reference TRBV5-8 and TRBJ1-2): EAGVTQSPTHLIKTRGQQATLRCSPISGHTSVYWYQQALGLGLQFLLWYDEGEERNRGNFPPRFSGRQFPNYSSELNVNALELEDSALYLCASSLGEQGYGYTFGSGTRLTVV.

The CDR3 loop is CASSYSNSREQYF. As DNA, the CDR3 is TGTGCCAGCAGTTACTCGAATTCGAGGGAGCAGTACTTC. J is TRBJ2-7 and V is TRBV6-5; D not resolved. V was trimmed by 0 bases and J by 7 bases, leaving 10 bases between them. The V gene's germline CDR1 is MNHEY and CDR2 SVGAGI. The CDR3 is made up of 13 amino acids.

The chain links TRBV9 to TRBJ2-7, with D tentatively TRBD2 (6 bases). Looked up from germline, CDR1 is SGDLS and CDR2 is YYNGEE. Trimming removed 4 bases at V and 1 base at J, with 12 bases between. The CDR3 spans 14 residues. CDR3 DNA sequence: TGTGCCAGCAGCCCGTCGGGACTGTCCTACGAGCAGTACTTC. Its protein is CASSPSGLSYEQYF. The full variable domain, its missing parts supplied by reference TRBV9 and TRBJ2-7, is DSGVTQTPKHLITATGQRVTLRCSPRSGDLSVYWYQQSLDQGLQFLIQYYNGEERAKGNILERFSAQQFPDLHSELNLSSLELGDSALYFCASSPSGLSYEQYFGPGTRLTVT.

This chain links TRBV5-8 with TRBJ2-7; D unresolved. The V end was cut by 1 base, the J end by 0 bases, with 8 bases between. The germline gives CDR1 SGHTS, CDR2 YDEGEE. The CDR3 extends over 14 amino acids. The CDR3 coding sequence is TGTGCCAGCAGCTTGTTAAGGAGCTCCTACGAGCAGTACTTC. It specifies CASSLLRSSYEQYF. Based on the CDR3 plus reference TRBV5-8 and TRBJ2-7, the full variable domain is EAGVTQSPTHLIKTRGQQATLRCSPISGHTSVYWYQQALGLGLQFLLWYDEGEERNRGNFPPRFSGRQFPNYSSELNVNALELEDSALYLCASSLLRSSYEQYFGPGTRLTVT.

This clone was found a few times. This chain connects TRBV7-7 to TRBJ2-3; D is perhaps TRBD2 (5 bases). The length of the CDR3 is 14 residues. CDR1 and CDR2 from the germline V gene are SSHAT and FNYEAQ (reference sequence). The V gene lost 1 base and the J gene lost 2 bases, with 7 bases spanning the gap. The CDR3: CASSLVAFTDTQYF. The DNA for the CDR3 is TGTGCCAGCAGCTTAGTAGCGTTCACAGATACGCAGTATTTT.

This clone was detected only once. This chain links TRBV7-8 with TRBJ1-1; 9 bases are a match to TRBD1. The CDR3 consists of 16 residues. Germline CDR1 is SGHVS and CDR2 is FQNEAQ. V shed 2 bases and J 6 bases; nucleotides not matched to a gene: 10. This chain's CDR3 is CASSLPDRGVKAEAFF. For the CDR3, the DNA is TGTGCCAGCAGCTTACCAGACAGGGGGGTAAAGGCTGAAGCTTTCTTT.